Presented here are 8 T cell receptor beta chains from one specimen sequenced in a study of cytomegalovirus exposure and HLA in healthy donors. The PCR employed 60 Vbeta primers together with 13 Jbeta primers. Here immunoSEQ multiplex PCR was the method, and the copy in TCRdb shows in-frame clones only, minus some. The repertoire table contains 30,000 to 40,000 clones. Source material: PBMCs. Source of these receptors: a man aged 35 to 55 in good health and CMV-seropositive.

The chain has TRBV29-1 and TRBJ2-1; no reliable D call. From germline, CDR1 is SQVTM and CDR2 ANQGSEA. The CDR3 is 12 amino acids. Trimming took off 3 bases at V and 6 bases at J, with 9 bases between the two ends. The CDR3 here is CSVDPTGNEQFF. The CDR3 bases are TGCAGCGTTGATCCAACGGGCAATGAGCAGTTCTTC.

The chain has TRBV7-8 and TRBJ2-1, with D maybe TRBD1 (6 bases). Germline CDR1 is SGHVS and CDR2 is FQNEAQ. V gave up 4 bases and J gave up 7 bases, with 20 bases separating them. The CDR3 spans 16 residues. This chain's CDR3 is CASSSPNWDTENEQFF. CDR3 in DNA: TGTGCCAGCAGCTCCCCTAACTGGGACACAGAGAATGAGCAGTTCTTC.

Note on this clone: The germline gene is not matched at one end of the junction; a read error may be the cause. The chain links TRBV9 to TRBJ2-7, with TRBD1 matching 8 bases. Per the germline V gene, CDR1 is SGDLS and CDR2 is YYNGEE. This CDR3 region has 14 residues. The CDR3 loop reads CASSVGDRGYEQCF. The CDR3 DNA reads as TGTGCCAGCAGCGTAGGTGACAGGGGCTACGAGCAGTGCTTC. The full variable domain, in which reference TRBV9 and TRBJ2-7 provide the parts outside the CDR3, is DSGVTQTPKHLITATGQRVTLRCSPRSGDLSVYWYQQSLDQGLQFLIQYYNGEERAKGNILERFSAQQFPDLHSELNLSSLELGDSALYFCASSVGDRGYEQCFGPGTRLTVT.

The chain employs TRBV7-2 and TRBJ1-2; D remains unclear. The germline V gene encodes CDR1 SGHTA and CDR2 FQGNSA. The CDR3 totals 15 residues. V lost 5 bases and J 2 bases, leaving 15 bases between the germline ends. CDR3 sequence reads: CASSPKSGPNYGYTF. As DNA, the CDR3 is TGTGCCAGCAGCCCAAAAAGCGGGCCAAACTATGGCTACACCTTC.

V and J are TRBV19 and TRBJ1-1; TRBD1 agrees at 8 bases. With V trimmed by 5 bases and J by 0 bases, 2 bases remained unmatched. The CDR3 covers 14 residues. Germline CDR1 is LNHDA and CDR2 is SQIVND (reference sequence). For the CDR3, the DNA is TGTGCCAGTAGTCGACAGGGGTTGAACACTGAAGCTTTCTTT. It specifies CASSRQGLNTEAFF.

This chain joins TRBV11-3 and TRBJ2-1; tentatively, D is TRBD2 (6 bases). Trimming left V 3 bases short and J 7 bases short, with 13 bases between. The V gene's germline CDR1 is SGHNT and CDR2 YENEEA. CDR3 size: 14 residues. The chain's CDR3 is CASSFGGYGNEQFF. CDR3 in DNA: TGTGCCAGCAGCTTTGGAGGGTACGGGAATGAGCAGTTCTTC.

V and J are TRBV12-2 and TRBJ2-2; the D call of TRBD1 is as the table states it, not checked on the DNA. TRBV12-2 is listed as a pseudogene. The CDR3 is 15 amino acids. The CDR3 DNA is TGTGCAAGTCGCCCCTCCAGGGGGCAAGGCGGGGAGCTGTTTTTT. It is translated as CASRPSRGQGGELFF.

The rearrangement uses TRBV18 and TRBJ1-5; unclear D gene. V lost 2 bases and J 6 bases, leaving 17 bases between the germline ends. CDR1 and CDR2 from the germline V gene are KGHSH and LQKENI. The CDR3 has 16 residues. The CDR3 is CASSPSSRVRGQPQHF. The CDR3 region has the DNA TGTGCCAGCTCACCAAGTAGTAGGGTTCGGGGTCAGCCCCAGCATTTT.